Below are 9 T cell receptor beta chains sequenced from a single sample in a study of blood T cell repertoires in COVID-19. Sequencing used immunoSEQ multiplex PCR; TCRdb keeps in-frame clones, though not all of them. The table includes about 180,000 clones, about 90% detected once. What was sequenced was PBMCs or T cells enriched from blood (not recorded which). These receptors were taken from a woman under 30 who had recovered from COVID-19.

CDR3 protein: CASNWRKSVLTGETQYF. The CDR3 DNA sequence: TGTGCCAGCAATTGGAGGAAAAGCGTCCTCACGGGGGAGACCCAGTACTTC. This chain uses TRBV28 with TRBJ2-5; a weak D match, TRBD2 (5 bases). The CDR3 loop spans 17 amino acids. V was shortened by 7 bases and J by 5 bases, with 26 bases between the two germline ends. Germline lookup yields CDR1 MDHEN and CDR2 SYDVKM.

This chain links TRBV11-2 with TRBJ2-1; 10 bases agree with TRBD2. The J segment lost 6 bases and the V segment lost 5 bases, leaving 10 bases of the junction unmatched. The CDR3 spans 16 residues. CDR1 and CDR2 (germline): SGHAT, FQNNGV. The CDR3 DNA is TGTGCCAGCAGCCCCATAGCGGGAGGTAATGGCAATGAGCAGTTCTTC. Translated: CASSPIAGGNGNEQFF.

The chain is built from TRBV28 and TRBJ2-3, with 12 bases matching TRBD2. The CDR3 runs to 16 residues. The junction had 15 bases not matched to a gene; V was cut back by 7 bases and J by 10 bases. Germline assignment: CDR1 MDHEN and CDR2 SYDVKM. CDR3 loop: CASTSQTSGGLGAQYF. The CDR3 DNA follows: TGTGCCAGCACTTCGCAGACTAGCGGGGGCCTCGGGGCGCAGTATTTT.

The gene calls are TRBV6-5 and TRBJ2-1, with 7 bases fitting TRBD1. The CDR3 consists of 13 residues. The junction had 14 bases not matched to a gene; V was cut back by 9 bases and J by 12 bases. CDR1 MNHEY and CDR2 SVGAGI come from the germline V gene. In DNA, the CDR3 is TGTGCCAGTACCCCATCGAGACAGGGCGGGCAGTTCTTC. It encodes CASTPSRQGGQFF.

This rearrangement joins TRBV19 to TRBJ1-5; 9 bases align to TRBD1. CDR3 length: 15 amino acids. The germline V gene encodes CDR1 LNHDA and CDR2 SQIVND (reference sequence). J lost 3 bases, V lost 6 bases, and 6 bases had no gene match. The CDR3 coding sequence is TGTGCCAGTAGGGGAGGACAGGGGAACAATCAGCCCCAGCATTTT. Protein product: CASRGGQGNNQPQHF. Combining the CDR3 with reference TRBV19 and TRBJ1-5 gives the whole variable domain DGGITQSPKYLFRKEGQNVTLSCEQNLNHDAMYWYRQDPGQGLRLIYYSQIVNDFQKGDIAEGYSVSREKKESFPLTVTSAQKNPTAFYLCASRGGQGNNQPQHFGDGTRLSIL.

This clone was detected many times. The genes are TRBV25-1 and TRBJ1-5; unclear D gene. Per germline, CDR1 MGHDK and CDR2 SYGVNS. This CDR3 contains 14 residues. Trimming took 7 bases from V and 4 from J, leaving 14 bases between them. The CDR3 sequence is CASNPGRGNQPQHF. In DNA form, the CDR3 reads TGTGCCAGCAATCCGGGCCGAGGGAATCAGCCCCAGCATTTT.

J is TRBJ1-1 and V is TRBV29-1; D remains ambiguous. This CDR3 region has 13 residues. Germline loops: CDR1 SQVTM, CDR2 ANQGSEA. With 4 bases removed from V and 2 bases from J, the gap between germline ends came to 11 bases. In DNA, the CDR3 is TGCAGCGTTGGGCAGGAGGAAAACACTGAAGCTTTCTTT. It specifies CSVGQEENTEAFF.

A note on this clone: No DNA is shown, since the ends of the CDR3 on it are uncertain; the CDR3 is the one TCRdb lists. The chain employs TRBV27 and TRBJ2-7; the table calls TRBD2, which could not be checked here. Per the germline V gene, CDR1 is MNHEY and CDR2 is SMNVEV (reference sequence). The CDR3 adds up to 15 amino acids, both ends counted. The CDR3 protein is CASSSSDSTHYEQYF.

This clone occurred once. V gene TRBV18 combines with J gene TRBJ2-1, with TRBD2 matching 10 bases. V shed 3 bases and J 4 bases; nucleotides not matched to a gene: 3. This CDR3 spans 15 amino acids. From germline, CDR1 is KGHSH and CDR2 LQKENI. The CDR3: CASSPLAGDYNEQFF. The CDR3 region has the DNA TGTGCCAGCTCACCTCTAGCGGGGGATTACAATGAGCAGTTCTTC.